The rows below give T cell receptor beta chains drawn from one sample of a study of T cell repertoires in cytomegalovirus infection. These receptors are not linked to any known antigen. TCRdb reprocessed the reads with MiXCR, giving one entry per CDR3 protein. Seen here are fewer than 65,000 distinct CDR3 sequences, 20% to 25% observed once, and the top ten hold around a quarter. The sample was CD8+ T cells from cultured PBMCs, taken from culture after CMV antigen stimulation. The receptors were sampled from a human donor in good health (CMV status not recorded). Some clones in this sample may be carry-over from other donors' samples. Each CDR3 is given without its conserved first and last residue.

>TRBJ2-7|TRBV28
ASSPGQPGEQY
>TRBJ1-2|TRBV7-3
ASSRGQGNYGYT
>TRBJ2-5|TRBV27
AAGLSRGVTQY
>TRBJ1-5|TRBV12-3/TRBV12-4
ASSLGQPQH
>TRBJ2-7|TRBV7-7
ASSPHPDSYPMCEQY
>TRBJ1-2|TRBV10-3
AISVGNNYGYT
>TRBJ1-2|TRBV7-9
ASSSNYGYT
>TRBJ2-4|TRBV29-1
SVEGGAKNIQY
>TRBJ2-1|TRBV7-2
ASSPRQF
>TRBJ2-5|TRBV7-7
ASSHGLAEHQETQY
>TRBJ1-2|TRBV27
ASSPRTGLLNYGYT
>TRBJ2-1|TRBV7-2
ASSLGAFRQNEQF
>TRBJ2-1|TRBV7-3
ASSFSGGPGNEQF
>TRBJ2-4|TRBV7-8
ASSLASQRGASPNIQY
>TRBJ1-2|TRBV27
ASSRTPGGADYGYT
>TRBJ1-2|TRBV7-2
ASSWTNYGYT
>TRBJ2-7|TRBV7-8
ASSSGAGEVYEQY
>TRBJ2-7|TRBV7-9
ASSFGGRQSTYEQY
>TRBJ2-1|TRBV9
ASSVEADTYNEQF
>TRBJ2-3|TRBV7-9
ASSPPAPSADTQY
>TRBJ2-7|TRBV7-4
ASSPPRGPGYEQY
>TRBJ1-6|TRBV27
ATGKSYNSPLH
>TRBJ1-4|TRBV7-2
ASSSYRGRSNEKLF
>TRBJ2-7|TRBV7-6
ASSLDINADEQY
>TRBJ2-2|TRBV6-5
ASRLGGFNTGELF
>TRBJ1-1|TRBV7-3
ASSLTPIIGNTEAF
>TRBJ1-4|TRBV7-8
ASSSHQGGEEKLF
>TRBJ1-1|TRBV20-1
SARALGQQNTEAF
>TRBJ2-7|TRBV7-2
ASSFGAPPYEQY
>TRBJ1-1|TRBV7-2
ASSLQAIDRTEAF
>TRBJ2-7|TRBV27
ASSSLTGTGGYEQY
>TRBJ1-3|TRBV29-1
SVETGREVVNTIY
>TRBJ2-7|TRBV12-3/TRBV12-4
ASSSTAYEQY
>TRBJ2-1|TRBV9
ASSPQGGEQF
>TRBJ2-5|TRBV12-3/TRBV12-4
ASSFIQGQETQY
>TRBJ2-7|TRBV7-9
ASSLEEGFPYEQY
>TRBJ2-1|TRBV7-2
ASSPRLTSGNEQF
>TRBJ1-5|TRBV28
ASSREVLGNQPQH
>TRBJ2-1|TRBV7-9
ASSLSWNEQF
>TRBJ2-1|TRBV12-3/TRBV12-4
ASSPPGTTNEQF
>TRBJ2-7|TRBV7-2
ASSLAGGRYEQY
>TRBJ2-6|TRBV6-5
ASSDSISSGANVLT
>TRBJ1-1|TRBV19
ASSMATGRNTEAF
>TRBJ2-3|TRBV7-2
ASSDPSMLFAITDTQY
>TRBJ1-2|TRBV5-6
ASSWQGLANYGYT
>TRBJ2-7|TRBV20-1
SASRGLAGGPYEQY
>TRBJ2-1|TRBV6-8
ASSLNRVSEQF
>TRBJ2-7|TRBV7-2
ASSLGAIGSPTNYEQY
>TRBJ1-6|TRBV20-1
SAVRTGGNSPLH
>TRBJ2-1|TRBV6-1
ASYVPPGGEQF
>TRBJ2-2|TRBV7-8
ASSPPGLALTGELF
>TRBJ1-2|TRBV27
ASSPHRGYSGYT
>TRBJ1-2|TRBV14
ASSQDRTYGYT
>TRBJ2-1|TRBV7-6
ASSLRGDSYNEQF